The next 8 T cell receptor beta chains were all read from a single sample in a study of blood T cell repertoires in COVID-19 (dated by TCRdb to the early 2020s). The protocol used for the library was the immunoSEQ multiplex PCR assay. TCRdb took over this immuneACCESS table, retaining in-frame rearrangements with V and J assigned. Such tables are incomplete; in checked studies, under half of the missing clones stem from an unresolved V gene, and the remainder is unexplained. Within this sample are some 230,000 clones, with about 88% of them counted one time only. The ten largest account for roughly 10% of the sample. The sample taken for sequencing was peripheral blood. These receptors all come from a woman aged 45-65 years with COVID-19, enrolled during active disease.

A single count supports this clone. V is TRBV5-1 and J is TRBJ2-3, with TRBD1 matching 7 bases. V gave up 3 bases and J gave up 1 base; unmatched junction bases: 5. Germline V gene sequence: CDR1 SGHRS, CDR2 YFSETQ. This CDR3 region has 15 residues. CDR3: CASSSSGGGTDTQYF. The CDR3 DNA reads as TGCGCCAGCAGCTCTTCAGGGGGAGGCACAGATACGCAGTATTTT.

The V and J genes are TRBV27 and TRBJ1-1; perhaps TRBD1 as D (5 bases). Looked up from germline, CDR1 is MNHEY and CDR2 is SMNVEV (reference sequence). V lost 4 bases, J lost 4 bases, and 10 bases lay in between. CDR3 length: 13 amino acids. The CDR3 DNA sequence: TGTGCCAGCAGTTGGGGCAGAAGCACTGAAGCTTTCTTT. Residues: CASSWGRSTEAFF.

As for this clone: Other DNA sequences in the same sample also yield this CDR3. The chain couples TRBV15 to TRBJ1-3; TRBD1 matches at 7 bases. V shed 3 bases, J shed 0 bases, and the junction held 2 bases outside the gene matches. In germline, CDR1 is LNHNV, CDR2 YYDKDF (reference sequence). The CDR3 totals 15 residues. CDR3 region: CATSRGQSSGNTIYF. CDR3 coding DNA: TGTGCCACCAGCAGGGGACAGAGCTCTGGAAACACCATATATTTT.

This chain links TRBV11-3 with TRBJ1-1; weak D call: TRBD1 (5 bases). This CDR3 comprises 14 residues. Germline values: CDR1 SGHNT, CDR2 YENEEA. The V and J ends lost 8 bases and 0 bases respectively, with 13 bases between them. DNA of the CDR3: TGTGCCAGCTCCTTCGGGGGGATGAACACTGAAGCTTTCTTT. Amino acids: CASSFGGMNTEAFF.

The J gene is TRBJ1-5, the V gene TRBV19; 10 positions match TRBD1. The trim removed 3 bases at V and 1 base at J, leaving 12 bases unmatched. CDR1 LNHDA and CDR2 SQIVND come from the germline V gene (reference sequence). There are 19 residues in the CDR3. The CDR3 DNA reads as TGTGCCAGTAGTATTGGACCGGGACAGGGGTTGTCGAGCAATCAGCCCCAGCATTTT. It yields the protein CASSIGPGQGLSSNQPQHF.

The chain is built from TRBV19 and TRBJ1-3, with 8 bases lining up with TRBD1. Germline values: CDR1 LNHDA, CDR2 SQIVND (reference sequence). The CDR3 extends over 15 amino acids. With V trimmed by 2 bases and J by 9 bases, 9 bases remained unmatched. CDR3 sequence: CASSITAGGLSTIYF. The CDR3 bases are TGTGCCAGTAGTATAACGGCAGGGGGCTTAAGCACCATATATTTT.

The chain carries TRBV10-1 and TRBJ2-7; perhaps TRBD1 as D (6 bases). CDR3 size: 13 residues. Between the trimmed V and J ends, which lost 0 bases and 6 bases, there was a span of 9 bases. Per the germline V gene, CDR1 is WNHNN and CDR2 is SYGVQD (reference sequence). CDR3: CASSESYRVEQYF. DNA for the CDR3: TGCGCCAGCAGTGAGTCGTACAGGGTCGAGCAGTACTTC.

The chain couples TRBV25-1 to TRBJ1-1, with D uncertain. V gave up 6 bases and J gave up 4 bases, with 9 bases separating them. CDR1 and CDR2 (germline): MGHDK, SYGVNS. The CDR3 has 12 amino acids. The CDR3 DNA reads as TGTGCCAGCAGCTGGCGGGGCACTGAAGCTTTCTTT. The encoded protein is CASSWRGTEAFF.